Below are 7 T cell receptor beta chains sequenced from a single sample in a study of control samples from healthy donors and cancer patients. Data came from immunoSEQ multiplex PCR; TCRdb stores just in-frame clones and leaves some out. The sample records over 100,000 clones, around 88% being singletons. Sequenced sample: blood. The origin of the receptors is a man aged 35 to 55 in good health.

The V call is TRBV4-2, the J call TRBJ2-7, with 12 bases fitting TRBD2. From germline, CDR1 is LGHNA and CDR2 YNFKEQ. The V and J ends lost 2 bases and 5 bases, in that order; junction bases with no gene match: 1. The CDR3 extends over 14 amino acids. The CDR3 loop is CASSQLAGGHEQYF. The CDR3 DNA follows: TGTGCCAGCAGCCAACTAGCGGGGGGGCACGAGCAGTACTTC.

For this clone: Mismatch with germline at one junction end may stem from a read error. The V call is TRBV28, the J call TRBJ1-5, with D uncertain. The CDR3 is 15 residues long. Per germline, CDR1 MDHEN and CDR2 SYDVKM. CDR3 protein: CASSLAGAFNRPQHF. CDR3 coding DNA: TGTGCCAGCAGTTTGGCAGGTGCTTTCAATCGGCCCCAGCATTTT.

The chain links TRBV10-3 to TRBJ1-5; maybe TRBD1 (6 bases). Trimming took 8 bases from V and 1 from J, leaving 15 bases between them. Per the germline V gene, CDR1 is ENHRY and CDR2 is SYGVKD. CDR3 length: 15 amino acids. CDR3 amino acids: CAIGNTGRSNQPQHF. The CDR3 nucleotides read TGTGCCATCGGGAATACAGGGAGAAGCAATCAGCCCCAGCATTTT.

This sequence joins TRBV10-3 and TRBJ1-5; 8 nucleotides match TRBD1. The CDR3 consists of 14 residues. Germline lookup yields CDR1 ENHRY and CDR2 SYGVKD. The junction had 4 bases not matched to a gene; V was cut back by 6 bases and J by 3 bases. The CDR3 nucleotides are TGTGCCATCAGCTCGACAGGGGACAATCAGCCCCAGCATTTT. This translates into CAISSTGDNQPQHF.

The gene calls are TRBV5-1 and TRBJ2-3; the match to TRBD2 covers 10 bases. V lost 4 bases and J lost 6; bases outside the gene matches: 11. This CDR3 is built from 16 residues. Looked up from germline, CDR1 is SGHRS and CDR2 is YFSETQ. The CDR3 is CASSPLQSGGADTQYF. Written as DNA, the CDR3 is TGCGCCAGCAGCCCCTTACAGAGCGGGGGGGCCGATACGCAGTATTTT.

The chain carries TRBV9 and TRBJ1-3; a weak D match, TRBD1 (6 bases). Germline V gives CDR1 SGDLS, CDR2 YYNGEE. This CDR3 spans 16 amino acids. Trimming stripped 3 bases from V and 1 base from J, with 14 bases between. The CDR3 DNA reads as TGTGCCAGCAGCGAGACCCGGACAGTATCTGGAAACACCATATATTTT. This translates into CASSETRTVSGNTIYF. The full variable domain, completed using reference TRBV9 and TRBJ1-3, is DSGVTQTPKHLITATGQRVTLRCSPRSGDLSVYWYQQSLDQGLQFLIQYYNGEERAKGNILERFSAQQFPDLHSELNLSSLELGDSALYFCASSETRTVSGNTIYFGEGSWLTVV.

V gene TRBV9 combines with J gene TRBJ2-2, with TRBD2 matching over 9 bases. The J segment lost 4 bases and the V segment lost 7 bases, leaving 8 bases of the junction unmatched. This CDR3 is built from 15 residues. The germline V gene has CDR1 SGDLS and CDR2 YYNGEE. The CDR3 DNA sequence: TGTGCCAGCGGGTGGGGGACTAGCCTCACCGGGGAGCTGTTTTTT. It is translated as CASGWGTSLTGELFF. The variable domain in full, completed from reference TRBV9 and TRBJ2-2, reads DSGVTQTPKHLITATGQRVTLRCSPRSGDLSVYWYQQSLDQGLQFLIQYYNGEERAKGNILERFSAQQFPDLHSELNLSSLELGDSALYFCASGWGTSLTGELFFGEGSRLTVL.